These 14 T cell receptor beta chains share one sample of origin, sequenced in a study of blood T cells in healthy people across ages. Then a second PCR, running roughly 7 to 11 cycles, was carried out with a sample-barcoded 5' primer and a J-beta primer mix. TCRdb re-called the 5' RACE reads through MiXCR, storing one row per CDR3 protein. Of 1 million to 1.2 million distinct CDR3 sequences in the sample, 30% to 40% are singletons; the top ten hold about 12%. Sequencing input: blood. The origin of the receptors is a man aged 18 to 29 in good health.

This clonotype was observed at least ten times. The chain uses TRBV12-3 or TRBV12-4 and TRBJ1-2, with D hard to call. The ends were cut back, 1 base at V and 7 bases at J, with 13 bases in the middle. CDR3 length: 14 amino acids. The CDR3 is CASSLGVPGGGYTF. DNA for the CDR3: TGTGCCAGCAGTTTAGGGGTTCCAGGCGGTGGCTACACCTTC.

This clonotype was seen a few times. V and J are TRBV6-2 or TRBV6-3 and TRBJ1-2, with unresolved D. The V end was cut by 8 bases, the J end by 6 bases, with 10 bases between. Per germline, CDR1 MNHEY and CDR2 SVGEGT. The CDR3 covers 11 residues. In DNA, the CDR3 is TGTGCCAGCGGGAGGGCTAATGGCTACACCTTC. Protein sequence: CASGRANGYTF.

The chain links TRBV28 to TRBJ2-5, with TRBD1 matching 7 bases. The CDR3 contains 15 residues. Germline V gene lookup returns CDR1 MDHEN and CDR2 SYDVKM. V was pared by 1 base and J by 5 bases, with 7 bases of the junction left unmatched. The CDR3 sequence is CASSLYRDRRETQYF. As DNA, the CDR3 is TGTGCCAGCAGTTTATACCGGGACAGAAGGGAGACCCAGTACTTC.

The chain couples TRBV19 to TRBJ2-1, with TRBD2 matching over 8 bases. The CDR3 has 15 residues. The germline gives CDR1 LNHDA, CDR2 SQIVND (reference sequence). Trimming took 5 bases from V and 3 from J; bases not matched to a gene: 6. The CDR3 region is CASSHGGELYNEQFF. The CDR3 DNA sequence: TGTGCCAGTAGTCACGGGGGGGAACTCTACAATGAGCAGTTCTTC.

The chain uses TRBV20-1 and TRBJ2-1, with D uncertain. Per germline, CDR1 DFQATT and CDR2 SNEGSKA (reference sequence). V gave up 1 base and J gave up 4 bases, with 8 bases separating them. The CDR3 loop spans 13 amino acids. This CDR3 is CSARVGTYNEQFF. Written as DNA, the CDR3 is TGCAGTGCTAGAGTCGGAACTTACAATGAGCAGTTCTTC.

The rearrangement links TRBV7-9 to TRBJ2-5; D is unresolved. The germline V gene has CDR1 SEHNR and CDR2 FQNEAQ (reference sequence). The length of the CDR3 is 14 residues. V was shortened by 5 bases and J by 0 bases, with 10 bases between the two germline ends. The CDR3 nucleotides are TGTGCCAGCAGCCTTGAAAACTACCAAGAGACCCAGTACTTC. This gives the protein CASSLENYQETQYF.

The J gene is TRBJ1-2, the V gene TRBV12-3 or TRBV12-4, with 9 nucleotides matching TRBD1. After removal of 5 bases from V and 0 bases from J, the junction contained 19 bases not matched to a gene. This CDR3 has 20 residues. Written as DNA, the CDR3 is TGTGCCAGCAGTCCTCGCCGACAGGGGGTTCTTAGGGGAGCTAACTATGGCTACACCTTC. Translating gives CASSPRRQGVLRGANYGYTF.

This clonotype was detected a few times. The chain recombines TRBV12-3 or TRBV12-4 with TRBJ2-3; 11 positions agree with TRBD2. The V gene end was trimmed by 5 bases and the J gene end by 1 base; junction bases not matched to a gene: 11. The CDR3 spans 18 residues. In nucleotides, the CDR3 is TGTGCCAGCAGTCTTAGCGGGGGGGCCTTTCCAGGCACAGATACGCAGTATTTT. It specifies CASSLSGGAFPGTDTQYF.

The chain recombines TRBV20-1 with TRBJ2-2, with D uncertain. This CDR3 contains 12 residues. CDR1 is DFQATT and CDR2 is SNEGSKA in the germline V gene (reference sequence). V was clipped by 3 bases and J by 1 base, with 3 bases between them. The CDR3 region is CSASQNTGELFF. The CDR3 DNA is TGCAGTGCTAGTCAGAACACCGGGGAGCTGTTTTTT.

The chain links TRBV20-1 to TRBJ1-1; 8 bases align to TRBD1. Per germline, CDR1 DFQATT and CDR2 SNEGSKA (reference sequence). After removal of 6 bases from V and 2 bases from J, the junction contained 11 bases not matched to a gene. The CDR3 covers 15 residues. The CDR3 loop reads CSAKGQEAYNTEAFF. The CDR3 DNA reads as TGCAGTGCCAAGGGACAGGAGGCATATAACACTGAAGCTTTCTTT.

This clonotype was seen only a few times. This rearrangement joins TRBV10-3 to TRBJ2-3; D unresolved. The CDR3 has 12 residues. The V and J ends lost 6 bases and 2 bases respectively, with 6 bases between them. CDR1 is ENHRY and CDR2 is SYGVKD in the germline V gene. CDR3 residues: CAISLDTDTQYF. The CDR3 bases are TGTGCCATCAGCCTCGACACAGATACGCAGTATTTT.

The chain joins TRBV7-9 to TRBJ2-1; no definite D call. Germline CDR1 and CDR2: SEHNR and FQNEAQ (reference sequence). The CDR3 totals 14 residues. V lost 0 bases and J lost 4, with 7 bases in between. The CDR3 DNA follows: TGTGCCAGCAGCTTAGCGTCCAGGTACAATGAGCAGTTCTTC. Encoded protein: CASSLASRYNEQFF. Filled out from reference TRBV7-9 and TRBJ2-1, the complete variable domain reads DTGVSQNPRHKITKRGQNVTFRCDPISEHNRLYWYRQTLGQGPEFLTYFQNEAQLEKSRLLSDRFSAERPKGSFSTLEIQRTEQGDSAMYLCASSLASRYNEQFFGPGTRLTVL.

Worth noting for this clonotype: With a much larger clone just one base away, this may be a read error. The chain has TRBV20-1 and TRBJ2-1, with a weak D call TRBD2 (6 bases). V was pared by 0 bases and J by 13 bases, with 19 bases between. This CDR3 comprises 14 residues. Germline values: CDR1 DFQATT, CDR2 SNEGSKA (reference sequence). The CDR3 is CSARDWGLQETQFF. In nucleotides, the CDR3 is TGCAGTGCTAGAGACTGGGGACTCCAAGAGACCCAGTTCTTC.

Here the CDR3 DNA reads TGTGCCAGCAGTGATGACAGGGGATGGGACGAGCAGTACTTC. It specifies CASSDDRGWDEQYF. The chain couples TRBV2 to TRBJ2-5, with 8 positions matching TRBD1. With the DNA end fitting TRBJ2-7 better, the J assignment may be wrong. The CDR3 contains 14 residues. Per germline, CDR1 SNHLY and CDR2 FYNNEI.